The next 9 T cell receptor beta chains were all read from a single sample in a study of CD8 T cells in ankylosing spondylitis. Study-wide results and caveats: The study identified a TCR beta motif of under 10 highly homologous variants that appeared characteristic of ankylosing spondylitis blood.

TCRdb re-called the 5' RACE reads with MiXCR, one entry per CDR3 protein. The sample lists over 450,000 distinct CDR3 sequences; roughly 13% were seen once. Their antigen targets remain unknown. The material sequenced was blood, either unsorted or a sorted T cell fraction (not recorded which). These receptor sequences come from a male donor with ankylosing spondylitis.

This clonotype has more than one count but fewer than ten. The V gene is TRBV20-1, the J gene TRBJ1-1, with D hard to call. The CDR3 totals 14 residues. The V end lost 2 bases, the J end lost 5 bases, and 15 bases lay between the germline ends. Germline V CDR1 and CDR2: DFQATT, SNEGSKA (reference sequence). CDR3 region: CSARIRSAWTEAFF. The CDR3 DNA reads TGCAGTGCTAGAATCAGGTCGGCGTGGACTGAAGCTTTCTTT.

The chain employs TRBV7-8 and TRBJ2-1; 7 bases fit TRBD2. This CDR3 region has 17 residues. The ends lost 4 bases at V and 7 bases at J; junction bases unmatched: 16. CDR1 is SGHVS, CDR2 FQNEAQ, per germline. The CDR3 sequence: CASSSRWEASGINEQFF. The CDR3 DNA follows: TGTGCCAGCAGCTCGCGTTGGGAGGCCAGCGGGATAAATGAGCAGTTCTTC.

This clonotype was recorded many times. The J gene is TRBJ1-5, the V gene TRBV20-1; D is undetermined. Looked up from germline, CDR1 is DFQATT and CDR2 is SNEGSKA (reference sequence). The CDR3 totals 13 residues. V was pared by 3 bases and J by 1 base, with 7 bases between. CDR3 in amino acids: CSARAVSNQPQHF. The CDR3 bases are TGCAGTGCTAGGGCTGTGAGCAATCAGCCCCAGCATTTT.

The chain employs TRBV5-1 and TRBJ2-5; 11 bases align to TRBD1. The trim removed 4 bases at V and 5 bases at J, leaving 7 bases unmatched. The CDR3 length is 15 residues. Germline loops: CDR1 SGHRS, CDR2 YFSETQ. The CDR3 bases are TGCGCCAGCAGCAGGGACAGGGGGACGGCTGAGACCCAGTACTTC. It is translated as CASSRDRGTAETQYF.

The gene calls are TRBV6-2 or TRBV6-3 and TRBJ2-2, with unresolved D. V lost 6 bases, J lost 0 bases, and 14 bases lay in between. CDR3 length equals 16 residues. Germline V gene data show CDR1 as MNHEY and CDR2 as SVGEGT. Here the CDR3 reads CASRVLSYANTGELFF. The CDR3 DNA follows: TGTGCCAGCAGGGTACTCTCGTACGCGAACACCGGGGAGCTGTTTTTT.

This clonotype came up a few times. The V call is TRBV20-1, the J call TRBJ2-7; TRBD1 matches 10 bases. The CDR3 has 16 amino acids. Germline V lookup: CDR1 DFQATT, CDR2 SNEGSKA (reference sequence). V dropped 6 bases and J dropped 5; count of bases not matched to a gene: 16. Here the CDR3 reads CSATDARGQGFHEQYF. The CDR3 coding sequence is TGCAGTGCAACAGACGCCCGGGGACAGGGGTTCCACGAGCAGTACTTC.

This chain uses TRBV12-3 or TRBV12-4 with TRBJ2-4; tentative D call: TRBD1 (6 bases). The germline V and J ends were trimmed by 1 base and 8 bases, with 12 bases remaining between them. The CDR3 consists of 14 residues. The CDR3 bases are TGTGCCAGCAGTTTAGGGGACAAGGGGCACATTCAGTACTTC. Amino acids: CASSLGDKGHIQYF.

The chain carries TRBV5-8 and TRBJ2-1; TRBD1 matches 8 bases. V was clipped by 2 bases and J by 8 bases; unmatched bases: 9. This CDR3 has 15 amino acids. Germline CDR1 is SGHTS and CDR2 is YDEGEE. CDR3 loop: CASSFRTGMWYEQFF. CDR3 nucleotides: TGTGCCAGCAGCTTTCGGACAGGGATGTGGTATGAGCAGTTCTTC.

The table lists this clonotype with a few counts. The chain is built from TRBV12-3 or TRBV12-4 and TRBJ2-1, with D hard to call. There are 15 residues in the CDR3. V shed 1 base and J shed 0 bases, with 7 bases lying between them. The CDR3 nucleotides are TGTGCCAGCAGTTTAGGAGAGATCTCCTACAATGAGCAGTTCTTC. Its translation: CASSLGEISYNEQFF.